These 20 T cell receptor beta chains originate from one sample sequenced in a study of T cells after yellow fever vaccination. A single record per CDR3 protein comes from TCRdb applying MiXCR to the 5' RACE reads. Altogether over 100,000 distinct CDR3 sequences are present, 8.4% being singletons, with the ten largest covering about 25%. The material was CD8+ T cells sorted from PBMCs, obtained 45 days after the yellow fever booster vaccination. These receptors were obtained from a young man who received the YFV17D yellow fever vaccine.

This clonotype was detected many times. The rearrangement uses TRBV19 and TRBJ1-1; D remains unclear. Germline loops: CDR1 LNHDA, CDR2 SQIVND (reference sequence). V was pared by 3 bases and J by 6 bases, with 5 bases between. The CDR3 runs to 11 residues. CDR3 residues: CASSIGSEAFF. CDR3 sequence (DNA): TGTGCCAGTAGTATTGGATCTGAAGCTTTCTTT.

The sample holds many counts of this clonotype. J is TRBJ2-7 and V is TRBV12-3 or TRBV12-4; no definite D call. The CDR3 has 13 residues. V was shortened by 6 bases and J by 0 bases, with 9 bases between the two germline ends. The CDR3 sequence: CASSYPGSYEQYF. In DNA form, the CDR3 reads TGTGCCAGCAGCTACCCGGGCTCCTACGAGCAGTACTTC.

In regard to this clonotype: A read error may produce the germline difference seen at one junction end. This chain's CDR3 is CVSSPGQEQYF. In DNA form, the CDR3 reads TGCGTCAGCAGCCCTGGACAAGAGCAGTACTTC. The rearrangement uses TRBV5-1 and TRBJ2-7, with D possibly matching TRBD1 (5 bases). The germline V gene has CDR1 SGHRS and CDR2 YFSETQ. The CDR3 runs to 11 residues.

This clonotype was counted between two and nine times. The V gene is TRBV10-3, the J gene TRBJ2-1, with a possible D match to TRBD1 (6 bases). Between the trimmed V and J ends, which lost 6 bases and 6 bases, there was a span of 12 bases. This CDR3 contains 13 residues. Germline V lookup: CDR1 ENHRY, CDR2 SYGVKD. For the CDR3, the DNA is TGTGCCATCAGCCTCGGACAGCTCAATGAGCAGTTCTTC. The encoded protein is CAISLGQLNEQFF.

Ten or more counts support this clonotype. The rearrangement joins TRBV25-1 to TRBJ2-1; 10 nucleotides line up with TRBD1. V gave up 2 bases and J gave up 3 bases; unmatched junction bases: 1. The CDR3 length is 15 residues. Germline values: CDR1 MGHDK, CDR2 SYGVNS. CDR3 protein: CASSERDRGYNEQFF. CDR3 coding DNA: TGTGCCAGCAGTGAACGGGACAGGGGCTACAATGAGCAGTTCTTC.

V and J are TRBV29-1 and TRBJ2-1, with D possibly being TRBD2 (5 bases). CDR3 length equals 15 residues. Germline CDR1 and CDR2: SQVTM and ANQGSEA. V was trimmed by 0 bases and J by 0 bases, leaving 9 bases between them. The CDR3 sequence: CSVEDAGSSYNEQFF. The CDR3 region has the DNA TGCAGCGTTGAAGACGCTGGGAGCTCCTACAATGAGCAGTTCTTC.

This clonotype has at least ten counts. V usage is TRBV7-2 and J usage is TRBJ2-1; D is unclear. The ends were cut back, 3 bases at V and 0 bases at J, with 9 bases in the middle. Germline V gene lookup returns CDR1 SGHTA and CDR2 FQGNSA. There are 15 residues in the CDR3. The CDR3 region has the DNA TGTGCCAGCAGCTTTTATTCGGACTCCTACAATGAGCAGTTCTTC. Translating gives CASSFYSDSYNEQFF. Supplemented by reference TRBV7-2 and TRBJ2-1, the full variable domain reads GAGVSQSPSNKVTEKGKDVELRCDPISGHTALYWYRQSLGQGLEFLIYFQGNSAPDKSGLPSDRFSAERTGGSVSTLTIQRTQQEDSAVYLCASSFYSDSYNEQFFGPGTRLTVL.

Ten or more counts support this clonotype. The genes are TRBV14 and TRBJ2-1; D ambiguous. CDR1 is SGHDN, CDR2 FVKESK, per germline. The germline V and J ends were trimmed by 0 bases and 6 bases, with 9 bases remaining between them. The CDR3 has 14 residues. DNA of the CDR3: TGTGCCAGCAGCCAAGAGTGGCCCGCCAATGAGCAGTTCTTC. It is translated as CASSQEWPANEQFF.

On this clonotype: Being one base from a much bigger clone, this may be a read error. CDR3 DNA sequence: TGTGCCAGCAGTATAAGCGGGCACGAAGAGCAGTTCTTC. Amino acids: CASSISGHEEQFF. This rearrangement joins TRBV27 to TRBJ2-1; tentative D call: TRBD2 (6 bases). CDR1 MNHEY and CDR2 SMNVEV come from the germline V gene (reference sequence). The CDR3 loop spans 13 amino acids. Trimming shortened V by 5 bases and J by 10 bases, and 15 bases separated the two germline ends.

Ten or more counts support this clonotype. This chain joins TRBV11-2 and TRBJ2-1; maybe TRBD2 (6 bases). Trimming cost V 5 bases and J 2 bases, with 22 bases left between them. CDR1 SGHAT and CDR2 FQNNGV come from the germline V gene. CDR3 length: 18 amino acids. The DNA for the CDR3 is TGTGCCAGCAGCCCAACCCCCCGCGGGGCACTGACCTACAATGAGCAGTTCTTC. This codes for CASSPTPRGALTYNEQFF. Based on the CDR3 plus reference TRBV11-2 and TRBJ2-1, the full variable domain is EAGVAQSPRYKIIEKRQSVAFWCNPISGHATLYWYQQILGQGPKLLIQFQNNGVVDDSQLPKDRFSAERLKGVDSTLKIQPAKLEDSAVYLCASSPTPRGALTYNEQFFGPGTRLTVL.

This clonotype appeared many times. This chain uses TRBV25-1 with TRBJ2-1; no clear D gene. V was trimmed by 6 bases and J by 5 bases, leaving 11 bases between them. Germline lookup yields CDR1 MGHDK and CDR2 SYGVNS. The CDR3 contains 13 residues. The CDR3 protein is CASSPPMHNEQFF. The CDR3 DNA reads TGTGCCAGCAGCCCCCCCATGCACAATGAGCAGTTCTTC. The full variable domain, in which reference TRBV25-1 and TRBJ2-1 provide the parts outside the CDR3, is EADIYQTPRYLVIGTGKKITLECSQTMGHDKMYWYQQDPGMELHLIHYSYGVNSTEKGDLSSESTVSRIRTEHFPLTLESARPSHTSQYLCASSPPMHNEQFFGPGTRLTVL.

This clonotype occurred many times. Written as DNA, the CDR3 is TGCGCCAGCAGCTTCGGCGATAGCACAGATACGCAGTATTTT. Amino acid sequence: CASSFGDSTDTQYF. The V gene is TRBV5-1, the J gene TRBJ2-3; no clear D. Germline V gene lookup returns CDR1 SGHRS and CDR2 YFSETQ. The CDR3 has 14 residues. The V end lost 2 bases, the J end lost 0 bases, and 7 bases lay between the germline ends.

This clonotype has only a few counts. This sequence joins TRBV5-1 and TRBJ1-1; D uncertain. V dropped 4 bases and J dropped 0 bases, with 7 bases sitting between them. The CDR3 has 13 amino acids. Germline CDR1 and CDR2: SGHRS and YFSETQ. CDR3 bases: TGCGCCAGCAGCCAACTAGTGAACACTGAAGCTTTCTTT. Protein product: CASSQLVNTEAFF.

This clonotype appeared a few times. The chain links TRBV7-2 to TRBJ2-5, with 7 positions matching TRBD2. Germline V gene lookup returns CDR1 SGHTA and CDR2 FQGNSA. V dropped 4 bases and J dropped 1; count of bases not matched to a gene: 12. The length of the CDR3 is 17 residues. CDR3 amino acids: CASSSSYALAVQETQYF. As DNA, the CDR3 is TGTGCCAGCAGCTCTAGTTATGCGCTAGCGGTCCAAGAGACCCAGTACTTC.

The sample holds many counts of this clonotype. This chain uses TRBV25-1 with TRBJ2-3; 7 nucleotides align to TRBD2. CDR3 length equals 13 residues. Germline loops: CDR1 MGHDK, CDR2 SYGVNS. J gave up 3 bases and V 7 bases, and 4 bases lay outside the gene matches. CDR3 region: CASNAGVTDTQYF. CDR3 nucleotide sequence: TGTGCCAGCAACGCGGGGGTAACAGATACGCAGTATTTT.

The V call is TRBV10-3, the J call TRBJ1-6, with TRBD1 as a possible D gene (5 bases). The V and J ends lost 3 bases and 9 bases respectively, with 12 bases between them. Germline values: CDR1 ENHRY, CDR2 SYGVKD. The length of the CDR3 is 14 residues. CDR3 region: CAISDKDILSPLHF. The CDR3 DNA follows: TGTGCCATCAGTGACAAGGACATCCTTTCACCCCTCCACTTT.

Many counts were recorded for this clonotype. The CDR3 sequence: CASSLTGANEKLFF. In DNA form, the CDR3 reads TGCGCCAGCAGTCTAACCGGGGCTAATGAAAAACTGTTTTTT. This chain links TRBV5-1 with TRBJ1-4; no clear D gene. The CDR3 runs to 14 residues. Trimming stripped 5 bases from V and 3 bases from J, with 11 bases between. Germline V lookup: CDR1 SGHRS, CDR2 YFSETQ.

Of note for this clonotype: This sequence may be a read error, since a much larger clone differs from it by one base. The rearrangement joins TRBV5-5 to TRBJ1-1; TRBD1 is a possible D gene (5 bases). CDR1 and CDR2 from the germline V gene are SGHKS and YYEKEE (reference sequence). This CDR3 spans 14 amino acids. CDR3 sequence: CASSIGGTGTQAFF. CDR3 DNA sequence: TGTGCCAGCAGCATCGGTGGGACTGGCACTCAAGCTTTCTTT.

This clonotype has a count of ten or more. The genes are TRBV7-8 and TRBJ2-3; perhaps TRBD2 as D (5 bases). The CDR3 loop spans 16 amino acids. The germline V gene has CDR1 SGHVS and CDR2 FQNEAQ. The V end was cut by 0 bases, the J end by 2 bases, with 12 bases between. The CDR3 region is CASSLAQAAFTDTQYF. CDR3 nucleotides: TGTGCCAGCAGCTTAGCGCAAGCGGCCTTCACAGATACGCAGTATTTT.

This clonotype was counted at least ten times. This rearrangement joins TRBV7-2 to TRBJ2-4; weak D call: TRBD1 (6 bases). V was pared by 2 bases and J by 8 bases, with 22 bases between. Germline CDR1 and CDR2: SGHTA and FQGNSA. The CDR3 runs 17 residues. The CDR3 spells CASSLLTGTRVGDIQYF. DNA of the CDR3: TGTGCCAGCAGCTTACTGACCGGGACAAGGGTTGGGGACATTCAGTACTTC.